This record looks at one T cell receptor (beta chain) sequence and its context. The data belong to a study of blood T cell repertoires in COVID-19. On the study more broadly: The United States, Italy and Spain supplied acute and convalescent COVID-19 samples. PBMCs, B-cell-depleted T cells, or T cells were the source of the cDNA or gDNA that made up the material.

Authors' processing steps: It was from reference gene primer amplification that nucleated cell counts were estimated. Sequencing was performed with immunoSEQ multiplex PCR; in TCRdb, only in-frame clones are kept and a portion is missing. Clone size and V and J calls were adopted from that table, with D and trimming inferred from the DNA. Of fewer than 150,000 clones detected, about 85% appear once; the ten largest clones hold about 13%. Germline lookup yields CDR1 GTSNPN and CDR2 SVGIG (reference sequence). CDR3 length: 17 residues. Unmatched junction bases numbered 15, after V lost 1 base and J lost 3 bases.

The sequence came from a human donor in a cohort sampled during active COVID-19. The sequenced sample consisted of peripheral blood. The J gene is TRBJ2-7, the V gene TRBV30, with 7 nucleotides matching TRBD2. CDR3 sequence: CAWSAAPDMGRGYEQYF. The CDR3 DNA reads TGTGCCTGGAGTGCAGCCCCTGACATGGGGAGGGGCTACGAGCAGTACTTC.